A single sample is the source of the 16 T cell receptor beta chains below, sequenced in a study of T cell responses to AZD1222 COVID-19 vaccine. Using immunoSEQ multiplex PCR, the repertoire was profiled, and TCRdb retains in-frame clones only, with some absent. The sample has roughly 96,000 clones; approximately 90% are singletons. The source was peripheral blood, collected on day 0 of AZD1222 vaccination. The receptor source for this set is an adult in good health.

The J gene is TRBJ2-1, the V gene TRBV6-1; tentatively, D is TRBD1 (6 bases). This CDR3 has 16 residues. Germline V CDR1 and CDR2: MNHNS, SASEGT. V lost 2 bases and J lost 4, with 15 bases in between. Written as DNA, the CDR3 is TGTGCCAGCAGTGAAATCCTGGGGGCAACTTACAATGAGCAGTTCTTC. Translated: CASSEILGATYNEQFF.

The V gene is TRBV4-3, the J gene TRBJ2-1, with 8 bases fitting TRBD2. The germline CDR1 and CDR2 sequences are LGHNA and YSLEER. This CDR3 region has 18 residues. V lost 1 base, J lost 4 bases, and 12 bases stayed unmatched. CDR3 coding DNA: TGCGCCAGCAGCCAAGGGGGTAGCGGGAAGAGGTTGTACAATGAGCAGTTCTTC. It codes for CASSQGGSGKRLYNEQFF.

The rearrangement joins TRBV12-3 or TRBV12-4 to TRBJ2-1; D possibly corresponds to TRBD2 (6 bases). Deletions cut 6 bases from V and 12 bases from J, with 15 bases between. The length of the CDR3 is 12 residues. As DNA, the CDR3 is TGTGCCAGCAGCGCTACGCGGGAATCGCAGTTCTTC. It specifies CASSATRESQFF.

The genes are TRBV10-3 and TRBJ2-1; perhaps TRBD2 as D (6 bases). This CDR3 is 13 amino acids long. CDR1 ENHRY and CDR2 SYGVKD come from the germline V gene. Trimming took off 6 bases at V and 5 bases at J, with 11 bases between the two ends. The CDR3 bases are TGTGCCATCAGGGAGGGAGTGAACAATGAGCAGTTCTTC. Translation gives CAIREGVNNEQFF.

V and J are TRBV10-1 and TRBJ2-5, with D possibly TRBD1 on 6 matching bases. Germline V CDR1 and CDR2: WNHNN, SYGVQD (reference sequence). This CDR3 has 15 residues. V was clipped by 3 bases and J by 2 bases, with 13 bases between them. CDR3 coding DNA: TGCGCCAGCAGTGACAATACAGGGTCACAAGAGACCCAGTACTTC. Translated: CASSDNTGSQETQYF.

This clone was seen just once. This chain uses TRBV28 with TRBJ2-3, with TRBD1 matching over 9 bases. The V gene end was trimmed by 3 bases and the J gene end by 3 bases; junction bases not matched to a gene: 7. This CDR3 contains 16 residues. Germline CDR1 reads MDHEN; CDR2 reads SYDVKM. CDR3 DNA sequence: TGTGCCAGCAGTTTGGGATGGGGACAGGGTACAGATACGCAGTATTTT. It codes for CASSLGWGQGTDTQYF.

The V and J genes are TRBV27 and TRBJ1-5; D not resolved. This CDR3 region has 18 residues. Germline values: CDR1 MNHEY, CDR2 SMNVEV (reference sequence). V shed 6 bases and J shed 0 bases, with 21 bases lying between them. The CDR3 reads CASRWLGDRSYSNQPQHF. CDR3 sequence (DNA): TGTGCCAGCAGATGGCTTGGGGATAGGAGTTATAGCAATCAGCCCCAGCATTTT.

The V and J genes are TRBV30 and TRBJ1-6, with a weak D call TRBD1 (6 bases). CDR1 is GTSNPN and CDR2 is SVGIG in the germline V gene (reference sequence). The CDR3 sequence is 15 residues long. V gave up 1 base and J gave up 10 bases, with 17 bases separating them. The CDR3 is CAWSGQERESSPLHF. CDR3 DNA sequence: TGTGCCTGGAGTGGACAGGAAAGGGAATCGTCACCCCTCCACTTT.

CDR3 amino acids: CASSQVMGAGVDTQYF. The DNA for the CDR3 is TGCGCCAGCAGCCAAGTTATGGGAGCGGGAGTAGATACGCAGTATTTT. The genes are TRBV4-3 and TRBJ2-3; 8 nucleotides match TRBD2. The J segment lost 5 bases and the V segment lost 1 base, leaving 8 bases of the junction unmatched. CDR1 is LGHNA and CDR2 is YSLEER in the germline V gene. This CDR3 is 16 amino acids long.

CDR3 nucleotides: TGTGCCAGCAGGGAGCGGAACTATGGCTACACCTTC. Translating gives CASRERNYGYTF. The chain uses TRBV28 and TRBJ1-2; D gene uncertain. The germline V and J ends were trimmed by 6 bases and 2 bases, with 7 bases remaining between them. CDR3 length equals 12 residues. Per germline, CDR1 MDHEN and CDR2 SYDVKM.

In DNA form, the CDR3 reads TGTGCCAGCAGTTTAGGGGCATCAACCTACGAGCAGTACTTC. It is translated as CASSLGASTYEQYF. The V and J genes are TRBV27 and TRBJ2-7; maybe TRBD1 (5 bases). Germline values: CDR1 MNHEY, CDR2 SMNVEV (reference sequence). CDR3 size: 14 residues. V lost 2 bases, J lost 2 bases, and 10 bases lay in between.

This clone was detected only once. The CDR3 here is CATSDSTSGLLADTQYF. The CDR3, as DNA: TGTGCCACCAGTGACAGCACTAGCGGGTTGCTGGCGGATACGCAGTATTTT. The V gene is TRBV24-1, the J gene TRBJ2-3, with 9 bases matching TRBD2. This CDR3 contains 17 residues. V lost 4 bases to trimming and J lost 6 bases; unmatched junction nucleotides: 13. The germline CDR1 and CDR2 sequences are KGHDR and SFDVKD.

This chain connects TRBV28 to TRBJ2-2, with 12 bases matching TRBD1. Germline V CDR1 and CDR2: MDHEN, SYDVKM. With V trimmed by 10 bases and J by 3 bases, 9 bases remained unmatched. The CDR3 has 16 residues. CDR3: CATGDRGLGDTGELFF. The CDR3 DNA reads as TGTGCCACCGGGGACAGGGGGCTGGGTGACACCGGGGAGCTGTTTTTT.

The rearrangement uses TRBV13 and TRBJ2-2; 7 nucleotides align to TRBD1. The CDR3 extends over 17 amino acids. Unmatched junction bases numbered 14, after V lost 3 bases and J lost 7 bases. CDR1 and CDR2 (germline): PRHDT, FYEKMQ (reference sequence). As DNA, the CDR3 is TGTGCCAGCAGCTTTTCACGGACAGGTCTTGAATTCGGGGAGCTGTTTTTT. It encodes CASSFSRTGLEFGELFF.

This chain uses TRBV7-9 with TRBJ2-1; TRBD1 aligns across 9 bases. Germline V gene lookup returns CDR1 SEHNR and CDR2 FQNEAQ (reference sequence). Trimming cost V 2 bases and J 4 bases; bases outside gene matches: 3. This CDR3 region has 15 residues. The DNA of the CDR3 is TGTGCCAGCAGCTTATGGGACAGGGTTTACAATGAGCAGTTCTTC. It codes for CASSLWDRVYNEQFF.

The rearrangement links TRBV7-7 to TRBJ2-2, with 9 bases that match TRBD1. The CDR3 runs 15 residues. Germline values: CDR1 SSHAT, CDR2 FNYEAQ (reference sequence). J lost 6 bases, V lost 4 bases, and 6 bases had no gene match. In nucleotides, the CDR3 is TGTGCCAGCAGCTCCCGACAGGGGGTAGCCGGGGAGCTGTTTTTT. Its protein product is CASSSRQGVAGELFF.